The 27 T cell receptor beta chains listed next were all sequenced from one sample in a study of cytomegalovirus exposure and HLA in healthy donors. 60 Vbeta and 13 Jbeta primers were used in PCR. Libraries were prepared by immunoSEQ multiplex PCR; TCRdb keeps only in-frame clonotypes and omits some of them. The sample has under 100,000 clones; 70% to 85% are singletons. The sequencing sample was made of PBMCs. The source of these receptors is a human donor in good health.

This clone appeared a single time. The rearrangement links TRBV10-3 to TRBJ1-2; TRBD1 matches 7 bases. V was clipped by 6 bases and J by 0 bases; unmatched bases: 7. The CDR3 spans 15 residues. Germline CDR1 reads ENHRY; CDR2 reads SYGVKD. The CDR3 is CAIRPGQSPNYGYTF. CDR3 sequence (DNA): TGTGCCATCAGACCGGGACAGAGCCCTAACTATGGCTACACCTTC.

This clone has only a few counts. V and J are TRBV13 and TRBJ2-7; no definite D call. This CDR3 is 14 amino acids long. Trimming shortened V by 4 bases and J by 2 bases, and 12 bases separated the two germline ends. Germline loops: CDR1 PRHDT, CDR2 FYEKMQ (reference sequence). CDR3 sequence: CASSSRGRPYEQYF. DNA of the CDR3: TGTGCCAGCAGCTCCCGAGGCAGACCCTACGAGCAGTACTTC.

The CDR3 DNA follows: TGTGCCAGCGGTACAGGGGCCTATGGCTACACCTTC. It specifies CASGTGAYGYTF. The rearrangement links TRBV25-1 to TRBJ1-2; 7 bases are shared with TRBD1. Germline loops: CDR1 MGHDK, CDR2 SYGVNS. This CDR3 is 12 amino acids long. With 8 bases clipped from V and 4 bases from J, the junction kept 4 bases outside the gene matches.

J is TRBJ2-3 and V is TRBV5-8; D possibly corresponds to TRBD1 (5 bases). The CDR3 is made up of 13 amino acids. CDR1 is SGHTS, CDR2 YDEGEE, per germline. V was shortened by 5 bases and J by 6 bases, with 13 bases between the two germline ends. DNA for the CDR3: TGTGCCAGCAGTTTCGACAGTCCGGATACGCAGTATTTT. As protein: CASSFDSPDTQYF.

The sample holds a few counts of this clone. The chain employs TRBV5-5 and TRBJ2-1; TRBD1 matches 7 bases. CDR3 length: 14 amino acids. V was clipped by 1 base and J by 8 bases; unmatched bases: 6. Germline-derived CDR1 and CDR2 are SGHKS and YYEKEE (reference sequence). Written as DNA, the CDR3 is TGTGCCAGCAGCTTGTTGACAGGGTACGATGAGCAGTTCTTC. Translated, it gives CASSLLTGYDEQFF.

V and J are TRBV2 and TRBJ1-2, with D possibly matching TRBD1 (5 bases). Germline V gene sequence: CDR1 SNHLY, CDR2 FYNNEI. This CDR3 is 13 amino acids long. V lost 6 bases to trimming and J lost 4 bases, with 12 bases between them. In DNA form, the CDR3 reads TGTGCCAGCAGCCCAGGGCCCCGCTATGGCTACACCTTC. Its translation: CASSPGPRYGYTF.

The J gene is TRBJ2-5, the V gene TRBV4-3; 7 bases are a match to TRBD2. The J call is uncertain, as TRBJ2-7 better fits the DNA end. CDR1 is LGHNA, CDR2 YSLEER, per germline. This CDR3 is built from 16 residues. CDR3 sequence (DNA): TGCGCCAGCAGCCCAACTGCGGGCGGGGGACCCTACGAGCAGTACTTC. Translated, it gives CASSPTAGGGPYEQYF.

The CDR3 loop is CSVEGGTGRWTDTQYF. Written as DNA, the CDR3 is TGCAGCGTTGAAGGGGGGACAGGGCGGTGGACAGATACGCAGTATTTT. V gene TRBV29-1 combines with J gene TRBJ2-3; 9 bases map to TRBD1. Germline V CDR1 and CDR2: SQVTM, ANQGSEA. Trimming cost V 1 base and J 3 bases; bases outside gene matches: 8. The CDR3 is 16 amino acids.

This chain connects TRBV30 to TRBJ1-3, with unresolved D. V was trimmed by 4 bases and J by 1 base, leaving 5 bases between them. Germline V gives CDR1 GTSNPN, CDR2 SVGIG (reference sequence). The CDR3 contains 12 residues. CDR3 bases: TGTGCCTGGACCAGGTCTGGAAACACCATATATTTT. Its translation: CAWTRSGNTIYF.

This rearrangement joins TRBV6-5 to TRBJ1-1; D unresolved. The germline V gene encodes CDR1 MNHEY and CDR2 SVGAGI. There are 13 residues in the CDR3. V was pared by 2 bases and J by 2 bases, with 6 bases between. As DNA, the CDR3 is TGTGCCAGCAGTTACGGGCCTAACACTGAAGCTTTCTTT. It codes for CASSYGPNTEAFF.

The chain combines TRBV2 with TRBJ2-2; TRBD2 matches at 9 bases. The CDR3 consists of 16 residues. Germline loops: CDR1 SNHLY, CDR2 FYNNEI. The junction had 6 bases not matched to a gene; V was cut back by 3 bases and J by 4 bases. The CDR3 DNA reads TGTGCCAGCAGTGAGCGGGGGCGGGGGGGCACCGGGGAGCTGTTTTTT. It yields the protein CASSERGRGGTGELFF.

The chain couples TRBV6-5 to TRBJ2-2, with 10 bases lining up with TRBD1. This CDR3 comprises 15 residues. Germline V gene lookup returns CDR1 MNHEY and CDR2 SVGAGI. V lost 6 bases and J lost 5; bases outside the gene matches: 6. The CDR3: CASRTTGGRTGELFF. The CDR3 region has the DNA TGTGCCAGCAGAACGACAGGGGGCCGAACCGGGGAGCTGTTTTTT.

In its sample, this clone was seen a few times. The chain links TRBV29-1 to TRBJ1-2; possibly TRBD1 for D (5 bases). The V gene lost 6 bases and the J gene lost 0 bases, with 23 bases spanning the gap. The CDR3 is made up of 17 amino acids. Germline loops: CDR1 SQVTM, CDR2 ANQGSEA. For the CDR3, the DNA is TGCAGCGTCGTCAGCCGAGGGACTCCCGGTACTAACTATGGCTACACCTTC. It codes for CSVVSRGTPGTNYGYTF.

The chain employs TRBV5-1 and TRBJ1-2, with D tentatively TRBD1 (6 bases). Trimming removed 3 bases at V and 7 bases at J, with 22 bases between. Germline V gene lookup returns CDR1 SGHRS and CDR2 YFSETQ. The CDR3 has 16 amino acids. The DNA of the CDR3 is TGCGCCAGCAGCTGGGGGGGACAAAGCGTAAAAGGTGGCTACACCTTC. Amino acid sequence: CASSWGGQSVKGGYTF. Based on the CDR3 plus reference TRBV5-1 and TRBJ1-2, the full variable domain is KAGVTQTPRYLIKTRGQQVTLSCSPISGHRSVSWYQQTPGQGLQFLFEYFSETQRNKGNFPGRFSGRQFSNSRSEMNVSTLELGDSALYLCASSWGGQSVKGGYTFGSGTRLTVV.

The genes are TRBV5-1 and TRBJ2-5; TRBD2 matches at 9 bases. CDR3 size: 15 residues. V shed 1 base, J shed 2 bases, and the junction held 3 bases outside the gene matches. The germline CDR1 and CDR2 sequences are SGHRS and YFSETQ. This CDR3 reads CASSLSTSGQETQYF. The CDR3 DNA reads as TGCGCCAGCAGCTTGTCCACTAGCGGGCAAGAGACCCAGTACTTC.

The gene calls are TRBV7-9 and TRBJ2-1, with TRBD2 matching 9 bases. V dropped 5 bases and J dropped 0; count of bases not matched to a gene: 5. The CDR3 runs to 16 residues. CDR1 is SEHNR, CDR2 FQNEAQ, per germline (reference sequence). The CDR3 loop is CASSPPSGASYNEQFF. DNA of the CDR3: TGTGCCAGCAGCCCTCCTAGCGGGGCCTCCTACAATGAGCAGTTCTTC.

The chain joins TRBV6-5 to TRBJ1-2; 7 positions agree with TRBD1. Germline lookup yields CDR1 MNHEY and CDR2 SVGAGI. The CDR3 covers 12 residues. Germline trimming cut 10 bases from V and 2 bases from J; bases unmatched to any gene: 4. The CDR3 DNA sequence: TGTGCCATAAAACAGGGGAACTATGGCTACACCTTC. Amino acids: CAIKQGNYGYTF.

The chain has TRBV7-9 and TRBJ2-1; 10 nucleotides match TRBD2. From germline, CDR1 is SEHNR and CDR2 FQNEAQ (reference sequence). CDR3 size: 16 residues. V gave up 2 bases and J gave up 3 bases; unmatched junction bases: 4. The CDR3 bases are TGTGCCAGCAGCTTAATTAGCGGGGGGAGCTACAATGAGCAGTTCTTC. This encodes CASSLISGGSYNEQFF.

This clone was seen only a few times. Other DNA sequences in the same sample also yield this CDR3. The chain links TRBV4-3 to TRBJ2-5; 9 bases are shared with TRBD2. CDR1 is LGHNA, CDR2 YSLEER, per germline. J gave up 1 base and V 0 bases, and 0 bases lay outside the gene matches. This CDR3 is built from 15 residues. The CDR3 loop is CASSQERGGQETQYF. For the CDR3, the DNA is TGCGCCAGCAGCCAAGAGCGGGGGGGCCAAGAGACCCAGTACTTC.

CDR3: CASSGSDRANEKLFF. The CDR3 DNA follows: TGTGCCAGCAGTGGATCAGACAGGGCTAATGAAAAACTGTTTTTT. The rearrangement joins TRBV25-1 to TRBJ1-4, with TRBD1 matching over 7 bases. V trimming: 4 bases; J trimming: 3 bases; junction bases outside the gene matches: 5. The CDR3 consists of 15 residues. The germline CDR1 and CDR2 sequences are MGHDK and SYGVNS.

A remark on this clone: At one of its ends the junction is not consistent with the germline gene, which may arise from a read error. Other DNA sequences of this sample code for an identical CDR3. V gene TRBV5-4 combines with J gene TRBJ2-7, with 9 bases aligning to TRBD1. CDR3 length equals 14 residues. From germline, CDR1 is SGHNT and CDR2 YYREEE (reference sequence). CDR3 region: CASSLGQGAYEQYF. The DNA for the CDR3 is TGTGCCAGCAGTTTGGGACAGGGAGCTTACGAGCAGTACTTC.

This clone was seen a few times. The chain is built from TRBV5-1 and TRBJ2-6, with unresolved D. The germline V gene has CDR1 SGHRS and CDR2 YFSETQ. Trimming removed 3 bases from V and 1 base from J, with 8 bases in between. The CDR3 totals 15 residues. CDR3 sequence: CASSSGPSGANVLTF. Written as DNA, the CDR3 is TGCGCCAGCAGCTCCGGTCCTTCTGGGGCCAACGTCCTGACTTTC. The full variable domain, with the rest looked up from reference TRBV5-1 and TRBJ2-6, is KAGVTQTPRYLIKTRGQQVTLSCSPISGHRSVSWYQQTPGQGLQFLFEYFSETQRNKGNFPGRFSGRQFSNSRSEMNVSTLELGDSALYLCASSSGPSGANVLTFGAGSRLTVL.

The DNA of the CDR3 is TGTGCCAGCAGCCCCCCCGGTCTGGACGAGCAGTACTTC. The encoded protein is CASSPPGLDEQYF. The chain recombines TRBV6-5 with TRBJ2-7; unclear D gene. There are 13 residues in the CDR3. From germline, CDR1 is MNHEY and CDR2 SVGAGI. V shed 6 bases and J shed 5 bases, with 14 bases lying between them.

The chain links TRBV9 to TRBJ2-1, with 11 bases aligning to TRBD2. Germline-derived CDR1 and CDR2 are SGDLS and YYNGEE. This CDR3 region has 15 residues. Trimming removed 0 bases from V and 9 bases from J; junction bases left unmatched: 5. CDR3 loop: CASSVVSGTSGEQFF. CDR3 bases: TGTGCCAGCAGCGTAGTAAGCGGGACTAGCGGTGAGCAGTTCTTC.

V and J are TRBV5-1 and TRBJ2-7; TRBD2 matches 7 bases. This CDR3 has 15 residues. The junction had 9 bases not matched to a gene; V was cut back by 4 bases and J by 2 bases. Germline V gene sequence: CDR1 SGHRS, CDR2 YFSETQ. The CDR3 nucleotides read TGCGCCAGCAGCCTTCGTGGGGGGGTGACCTACGAGCAGTACTTC. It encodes CASSLRGGVTYEQYF.

CDR3 DNA sequence: TGTGCCAGCAGCGTTCACACGGGACAGGTCTTTCCAACTAATGAAAAACTGTTTTTT. It encodes CASSVHTGQVFPTNEKLFF. The chain combines TRBV7-9 with TRBJ1-4; TRBD1 aligns across 8 bases. V was pared by 5 bases and J by 0 bases, with 14 bases of the junction left unmatched. Germline CDR1 reads SEHNR; CDR2 reads FQNEAQ (reference sequence). The CDR3 length is 19 residues.

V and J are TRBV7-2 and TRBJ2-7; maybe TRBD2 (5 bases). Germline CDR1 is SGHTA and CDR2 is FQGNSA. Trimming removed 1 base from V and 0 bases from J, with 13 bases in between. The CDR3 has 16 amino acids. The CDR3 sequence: CASSLGPGERSYEQYF. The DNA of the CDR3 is TGTGCCAGCAGCTTAGGACCCGGGGAGCGCTCCTACGAGCAGTACTTC.